This T cell receptor beta chain was identified in a study of vaccination and CD4 T cells after COVID-19 (dated by TCRdb to 2021 to 2024). About the full investigation: Every convalescent patient had a positive nasal swab PCR test for SARS-CoV-2, with mild disease in under ten patients and severe disease in one. In the convalescent cohort there were six males and four females, among whom were two Hispanic individuals, seven Caucasians, two Asians and one multiracial person. Participants got two doses of the Pfizer-BioNTech BNT162b2 vaccine (n=8) or two doses of the Moderna mRNA-1273 vaccine (n=2). Post-COVID blood samples were collected from convalescent patients a median of around 100 days after diagnosis, with a range of roughly 30 to 170 days. Post-vaccine blood samples were collected a median of approximately 68 days after the second vaccine dose, ranging from about 13 to 250 days. Culture stimuli were overlapping spike peptide pools from SARS-CoV-2 and from the common cold coronaviruses HCoV-NL63, HCoV-OC43 and HCoV-229E. As controls, cultures received a CEFX viral epitope pool (the positive control), an HIV-1 Nef peptide pool (the negative control), or no peptide at all. In around 9 COVID-19 convalescent patients and a few infection-naive healthy vaccine recipients, researchers compared the spike-specific CD4+ TCR repertoire from before mRNA vaccination with the repertoire from after. General findings and caveats noted by the study authors: Nearly all vaccine-specific clones in convalescent patients (304 of 307) were mono-reactive for SARS-CoV-2 spike rather than cross-reactive with common cold coronaviruses. An increase in the median number of SARS-CoV-2-reactive clonotypes from some 20 after infection to roughly 38 after vaccination was observed, but the change was not found to be significant. Relatively few convalescent patients were included in the study, and early timepoints after natural infection were not analyzed. Among the post-vaccine SARS-CoV-2-reactive clones in convalescent patients, a median approximately 86% showed up only after vaccination, which suggests vaccine-specific priming.

Preparation of the library involved PCR. TCR sequencing of DNA from cultured CD4+ T cells used the Oncomine TCR Beta short-read assay at the Johns Hopkins FTIC core. The QIAamp micro DNA kit was used to extract genomic DNA from the cultured CD4+ T cells. The Oncomine TCR Beta libraries from cultured CD4+ T cells were pooled using unique dual indexes and then sequenced on an Illumina iSeq 100. Concerning the study's data processing: Non-productive sequences were filtered out, and CDR3s that did not start with C, did not end with F or W, or were shorter than 7 amino acids were discarded. The MANAFEST web application identified antigen-specific clonotypes by comparing peptide-stimulated wells against reference wells and other culture wells. To be called positive, a clone needed an FDR below 0.05, an odds ratio above 5, and a productive frequency above 0.1% in at least two of three replicate wells. A clonotype was classed as cross-reactive if the clonotype showed significant expansion both in SARS-CoV-2 spike wells and in at least one common cold coronavirus spike condition. Similarity between CDR3 sequences was evaluated in R version 3.6.1 using Levenshtein distances (stringdist) and unrooted phylogenetic trees (ape). TCRdb trimmed the raw reads at Q25, called clones with MiXCR and kept productive beta chains. Rows matching on CDR3 protein sequence are summarized as one entry with the most common DNA and genes. What appears here as the V and J calls and clone size reflects TCRdb's work, not the paper's. Here the sample has tens of thousands of distinct CDR3 sequences; approximately 40% occur a single time. Clones ranked in the top ten supply around 2.9% of the sample.

CDR1 and CDR2 (SGHNT, YENEEA) derive from the germline V gene. The CDR3 measures 20 amino acids from cysteine to phenylalanine. Only the CDR3 part of the read is kept: 60 bases, read in frame from the first base. After removal of 5 bases from V and 0 bases from J, the junction retains 19 bases not matched to a gene. Of note for this clonotype: There is no known antigen for this receptor. Per-base quality was not reported, and no clone a single base away is much larger than it.

The label giving this sample's treatment or condition can be read as: roughly ten-day PBMC culture with coronavirus spike peptide pools or control peptides (ViraFEST assay). The ViraFEST assay, used in the study, expanded antigen-specific T cells with peptide pools and then identified the expanded clonotypes through TCR sequencing. The positive SARS-CoV-2 PCR tests of the convalescent patients were dated from March to December 2020, before the Alpha, Beta and Delta variants emerged in the United States. Each well held millions of PBMCs cultured in IMDM containing approximately 5% human AB serum and 9 to 10 IU/ml IL-2, with around 9.2 ug/ml peptide pools added. Half of the culture medium was replaced with fresh IL-2-containing medium on days 3 and 7. After 10 days of culture, CD4+ T cells were isolated by negative selection using the EasySep CD4+ T cell isolation kit. Ficoll-Paque Plus gradient centrifugation was used to isolate PBMCs from whole blood, and the isolated PBMCs were then either used fresh or cryopreserved at -140C. In general, triplicate wells were set up for every culture condition.

Here the chain combines TRBV11-3 and TRBJ2-5, with TRBD1 matching 9 junction bases. This TCR was recovered from a human donor who had recovered from COVID-19. Sequencing was performed on CD4+ T cells from blood, cultured in vitro, taken after SARS-CoV-2 vaccination. CDR3 reads: CASSGHLDRGQAMYQETQYF. The DNA reads TGTGCCAGCAGCGGCCACTTGGACAGGGGACAAGCTATGTACCAAGAGACCCAGTACTTC.